The 23 T cell receptor beta chains reported below all come from one sample, sequenced in a study of CD8+CD57+ T cells in acquired aplastic anemia. Genomic DNA acted as the template from which TCR beta VDJ combination and CDR3 sequence profiling were carried out. Using its own MiXCR run on the reads, TCRdb lists one record per CDR3 protein. The data hold 250,000 to 300,000 distinct CDR3 sequences, with approximately 56% observed a single time. Sequenced: sorted CD4+, CD8+, or CD8+CD57+ T cells (not recorded which) from PBMCs. Source of these receptors: a human donor with severe aplastic anemia or a healthy control (not recorded which).

This clonotype was picked up many times. This sequence joins TRBV5-1 and TRBJ2-7; 7 bases map to TRBD1. V was pared by 4 bases and J by 2 bases, with 12 bases of the junction left unmatched. This CDR3 region has 16 residues. Germline CDR1 SGHRS, CDR2 YFSETQ. This CDR3 reads CASSLQVGQAPYEQYF. The CDR3 DNA reads TGCGCCAGCAGCCTGCAGGTAGGACAGGCGCCCTACGAGCAGTACTTC.

The chain combines TRBV2 with TRBJ2-1, with 7 bases lining up with TRBD2. V dropped 4 bases and J dropped 6; count of bases not matched to a gene: 6. This CDR3 has 14 residues. Germline CDR1 and CDR2: SNHLY and FYNNEI. CDR3 DNA: TGTGCCAGCAGTGGGACTAGGTCGTCCAATGAGCAGTTCTTC. Protein sequence: CASSGTRSSNEQFF.

This clonotype was counted ten times or more. This chain connects TRBV29-1 to TRBJ2-5; 8 nucleotides match TRBD1. The CDR3 contains 14 residues. V shed 7 bases and J 2 bases; nucleotides not matched to a gene: 9. The germline V gene encodes CDR1 SQVTM and CDR2 ANQGSEA. The CDR3 nucleotides read TGCAGCGCGAGACCGGGACAGGCACAAGAGACCCAGTACTTC. Translating gives CSARPGQAQETQYF.

This clonotype was detected only once. This chain connects TRBV19 to TRBJ1-4, with no clear D. From germline, CDR1 is LNHDA and CDR2 SQIVND (reference sequence). V gave up 10 bases and J gave up 5 bases, with 8 bases separating them. This CDR3 has 11 residues. CDR3 residues: CATYKNEKLFF. In nucleotides, the CDR3 is TGTGCCACCTACAAGAATGAAAAACTGTTTTTT.

In its sample, this clonotype was seen many times. Here the CDR3 reads CASSSGTESGYTF. The CDR3, as DNA: TGTGCCAGCAGCTCCGGGACAGAAAGCGGCTACACCTTC. The chain is built from TRBV6-6 and TRBJ1-2, with 7 bases that match TRBD1. This CDR3 has 13 amino acids. Germline lookup yields CDR1 MNHNY and CDR2 SVGAGI (reference sequence). After removal of 6 bases from V and 8 bases from J, the junction contained 9 bases not matched to a gene.

The genes are TRBV2 and TRBJ1-5, with D hard to call. Trimming left V 7 bases short and J 2 bases short, with 12 bases between. CDR3 length: 14 residues. In germline, CDR1 is SNHLY, CDR2 FYNNEI. CDR3 sequence reads: CASTPGFGNQPQHF. In DNA, the CDR3 is TGTGCCAGCACTCCGGGCTTCGGCAATCAGCCCCAGCATTTT.

This clonotype was counted at least ten times. The chain has TRBV2 and TRBJ2-7, with 7 nucleotides matching TRBD2. CDR1 and CDR2 from the germline V gene are SNHLY and FYNNEI. This CDR3 contains 14 residues. V was clipped by 7 bases and J by 1 base; unmatched bases: 7. CDR3 DNA: TGTGCCAGCACGTATGGGACTAATTCCTACGAGCAGTACTTC. It codes for CASTYGTNSYEQYF.

V and J are TRBV19 and TRBJ1-2; possibly TRBD1 for D (6 bases). Looked up from germline, CDR1 is LNHDA and CDR2 is SQIVND (reference sequence). Deletions cut 9 bases from V and 4 bases from J, with 21 bases between. This CDR3 comprises 15 residues. CDR3 coding DNA: TGTGCCAGCATTCCGGGGGCCCTTATTGGCTATGGCTACACCTTC. This gives the protein CASIPGALIGYGYTF.

This clonotype was seen at least ten times. The rearrangement links TRBV7-2 to TRBJ1-5; tentatively, D is TRBD1 (5 bases). Germline CDR1 is SGHTA and CDR2 is FQGNSA. V was trimmed by 5 bases and J by 7 bases, leaving 15 bases between them. The CDR3 consists of 14 residues. The CDR3 spells CASSPQEWDQPQHF. CDR3 in DNA: TGTGCCAGCAGCCCACAGGAGTGGGACCAGCCCCAGCATTTT.

This clonotype was observed at least ten times. J is TRBJ2-7 and V is TRBV20-1; D call uncertain. Deletions cut 3 bases from V and 0 bases from J, with 12 bases between. Germline V gives CDR1 DFQATT, CDR2 SNEGSKA (reference sequence). The CDR3 covers 14 residues. CDR3 residues: CSASPTPSSYEQYF. In DNA form, the CDR3 reads TGCAGTGCTAGCCCGACACCGTCCTCCTACGAGCAGTACTTC.

The J gene is TRBJ2-3, the V gene TRBV10-3; 10 bases match TRBD2. The CDR3 is 20 residues long. CDR1 and CDR2 (germline): ENHRY, SYGVKD. The V and J ends lost 0 bases and 0 bases, in that order; junction bases with no gene match: 12. This CDR3 reads CAISESTSSGSGSSTDTQYF. DNA of the CDR3: TGTGCCATCAGTGAGTCAACCTCTAGCGGGAGCGGGTCTAGCACAGATACGCAGTATTTT.

The V gene is TRBV29-1, the J gene TRBJ2-6; D remains unclear. The CDR3 sequence is 12 residues long. Trimming removed 5 bases from V and 1 base from J, with 3 bases in between. The germline V gene encodes CDR1 SQVTM and CDR2 ANQGSEA. Here the CDR3 DNA reads TGCAGCGTTTCGTCTGGGGCCAACGTCCTGACTTTC. Its protein is CSVSSGANVLTF.

The CDR3 here is CAWKLQGPNTEAFF. As DNA, the CDR3 is TGTGCCTGGAAGCTCCAGGGTCCGAACACTGAAGCTTTCTTT. The chain joins TRBV30 to TRBJ1-1, with a possible D match to TRBD1 (5 bases). The germline CDR1 and CDR2 sequences are GTSNPN and SVGIG (reference sequence). V was shortened by 4 bases and J by 1 base, with 13 bases between the two germline ends. This CDR3 is 14 amino acids long.

The chain has TRBV2 and TRBJ2-3; 7 positions match TRBD2. CDR1 is SNHLY and CDR2 is FYNNEI in the germline V gene. V lost 4 bases and J lost 5; bases outside the gene matches: 3. This CDR3 region has 13 residues. The CDR3 sequence: CASSGLAIDTQYF. DNA for the CDR3: TGTGCCAGCAGTGGACTAGCAATAGATACGCAGTATTTT. The whole variable domain, filled in from reference TRBV2 and TRBJ2-3, reads EPEVTQTPSHQVTQMGQEVILRCVPISNHLYFYWYRQILGQKVEFLVSFYNNEISEKSEIFDDQFSVERPDGSNFTLKIRSTKLEDSAMYFCASSGLAIDTQYFGPGTRLTVL.

The rearrangement uses TRBV9 and TRBJ2-7, with a weak D call TRBD1 (7 bases). Per germline, CDR1 SGDLS and CDR2 YYNGEE. CDR3 length: 13 residues. Deletions cut 3 bases from V and 3 bases from J, with 10 bases between. In nucleotides, the CDR3 is TGTGCCAGCAGCGCCAGGGGGGTCTACGAGCAGTACTTC. Amino acid sequence: CASSARGVYEQYF.

The V gene is TRBV7-8, the J gene TRBJ1-1; D is ambiguous. The germline V gene has CDR1 SGHVS and CDR2 FQNEAQ. CDR3 length: 16 amino acids. V was trimmed by 4 bases and J by 6 bases, leaving 21 bases between them. The CDR3 region is CASSSKPSEWGAEAFF. CDR3 bases: TGTGCCAGCAGCTCGAAACCCTCCGAGTGGGGAGCTGAAGCTTTCTTT.

This clonotype was detected ten times or more. The V and J genes are TRBV19 and TRBJ1-1; D perhaps matches TRBD1 (5 bases). The CDR3 is 13 amino acids. Germline V gene data show CDR1 as LNHDA and CDR2 as SQIVND (reference sequence). V was trimmed by 4 bases and J by 8 bases, leaving 14 bases between them. DNA of the CDR3: TGTGCCAGTAGTACCCACGGGGCTTGGGAAGCTTTCTTT. The encoded protein is CASSTHGAWEAFF.

CDR3: CSAGTSGGRPHTDTQYF. Written as DNA, the CDR3 is TGCAGTGCTGGGACTAGCGGGGGACGGCCACACACAGATACGCAGTATTTT. This chain connects TRBV20-1 to TRBJ2-3; 14 bases line up with TRBD2. The CDR3 sequence is 17 residues long. Unmatched junction bases numbered 9, after V lost 5 bases and J lost 2 bases. The germline gives CDR1 DFQATT, CDR2 SNEGSKA (reference sequence).

This chain links TRBV24-1 with TRBJ2-3; the match to TRBD2 covers 8 bases. This CDR3 spans 16 amino acids. Per the germline V gene, CDR1 is KGHDR and CDR2 is SFDVKD. V shed 4 bases and J 1 base; nucleotides not matched to a gene: 6. The CDR3 is CATSDFSGGGTDTQYF. CDR3 nucleotides: TGTGCCACCAGTGACTTCAGCGGGGGAGGCACAGATACGCAGTATTTT.

The CDR3 spells CASSLEAGWHNEQFF. The CDR3 coding sequence is TGTGCCAGCAGCTTAGAGGCAGGGTGGCACAATGAGCAGTTCTTC. The rearrangement links TRBV7-8 to TRBJ2-1; tentative D call: TRBD1 (5 bases). V was clipped by 1 base and J by 5 bases, with 12 bases between them. The CDR3 is 15 residues long. CDR1 SGHVS and CDR2 FQNEAQ come from the germline V gene.

As regards this clonotype: At one end, the junction sequence differs from germline, possibly due to a read error. CDR3 sequence reads: CASSKHGVKTEAFF. The CDR3 DNA is TGTGCCAGTAGTAAGCACGGGGTGAAAACTGAAGCTTTCTTT. The chain is built from TRBV19 and TRBJ1-1; D gene ambiguous. The CDR3 sequence is 14 residues long. Per germline, CDR1 LNHDA and CDR2 SQIVND (reference sequence).

Only a few counts were recorded for this clonotype. The chain combines TRBV15 with TRBJ1-5; D might be TRBD1 (5 bases). The germline CDR1 and CDR2 sequences are LNHNV and YYDKDF (reference sequence). With 11 bases removed from V and 3 bases from J, the gap between germline ends came to 17 bases. This CDR3 is 14 amino acids long. The DNA for the CDR3 is TGTGCCGCCGGCCCCGGGACCGTCAATCAGCCCCAGCATTTT. This codes for CAAGPGTVNQPQHF.

The rearrangement uses TRBV19 and TRBJ1-5, with TRBD1 matching over 10 bases. The CDR3 is 17 amino acids. Germline V gene lookup returns CDR1 LNHDA and CDR2 SQIVND (reference sequence). Trimming removed 6 bases from V and 6 bases from J; junction bases left unmatched: 14. CDR3 coding DNA: TGTGCCAGTAGCCGCCAAGGACAGGGGGGGGGGGGTCAGCCCCAGCATTTT. Translated, it gives CASSRQGQGGGGQPQHF.